Listed below are T cell receptor beta chains from one sample, sequenced in a study of a mutant IDH1 vaccine in newly diagnosed glioma. Sequencing used immunoSEQ multiplex PCR; TCRdb keeps in-frame clones, though not all of them. The table has roughly 60,000 clones, about 80% seen once. Their antigens are not known. The sequencing used PBMCs, collected from a glioma patient whose treatment included an IDH1 peptide vaccine. The receptor set was obtained from a man aged 25-40 years with glioma. Each CDR3 is given with its conserved first and last residue. Each record gives: clone size, J gene, D gene, V gene, CDR3 protein, CDR3 DNA. D genes are given only for firm matches. Clone size is not always given. Where it is, it says once, few, many or a class for expanded clones.

clone_size: -
j_call: TRBJ2-2
d_call: -
v_call: TRBV18
cdr3_aa: CASSPLQTNTGELFF
cdr3_nt: TGTGCCAGCTCACCATTACAGACGAACACCGGGGAGCTGTTTTTT

clone_size: -
j_call: TRBJ1-6
d_call: -
v_call: TRBV30
cdr3_aa: CAWNRDTLNSPLHF
cdr3_nt: TGTGCCTGGAACCGGGACACCCTTAATTCACCCCTCCACTTT

clone_size: -
j_call: TRBJ1-2
d_call: -
v_call: TRBV14
cdr3_aa: CASSQGRVGPNYGYTF
cdr3_nt: TGTGCCAGCAGCCAAGGACGTGTCGGCCCAAACTATGGCTACACCTTC

clone_size: -
j_call: TRBJ2-2
d_call: TRBD2
v_call: TRBV7-8
cdr3_aa: CASSLAASGGYTGELFF
cdr3_nt: TGTGCCAGCAGCTTGGCGGCTAGCGGGGGTTACACCGGGGAGCTGTTTTTT

clone_size: -
j_call: TRBJ2-6
d_call: -
v_call: TRBV29-1
cdr3_aa: CSVLAASGANVLTF
cdr3_nt: TGCAGCGTATTAGCGGCCTCTGGGGCCAACGTCCTGACTTTC

clone_size: -
j_call: TRBJ2-1
d_call: TRBD1
v_call: TRBV6-5
cdr3_aa: CASSQQGFHEQFF
cdr3_nt: TGTGCCAGCAGTCAACAGGGGTTCCATGAGCAGTTCTTC

clone_size: -
j_call: TRBJ1-6
d_call: -
v_call: TRBV10-2
cdr3_aa: CASSGLTYNSPLHF
cdr3_nt: TGCGCCAGCAGTGGCCTTACCTATAATTCACCCCTCCACTTT

clone_size: once
j_call: TRBJ1-1
d_call: TRBD1
v_call: TRBV9
cdr3_aa: CASSHRGMNTEAFF
cdr3_nt: TGTGCCAGCAGCCACAGGGGTATGAACACTGAAGCTTTCTTT

clone_size: -
j_call: TRBJ1-2
d_call: -
v_call: TRBV19
cdr3_aa: CASSWSEYYGYTF
cdr3_nt: TGTGCCAGTAGTTGGTCCGAGTACTATGGCTACACCTTC

clone_size: -
j_call: TRBJ2-1
d_call: -
v_call: TRBV29-1
cdr3_aa: CSVVTGMGYNEQFF
cdr3_nt: TGCAGCGTTGTAACAGGGATGGGCTACAATGAGCAGTTCTTC

clone_size: -
j_call: TRBJ2-6
d_call: -
v_call: TRBV19
cdr3_aa: CASTRDWYSGANVLTF
cdr3_nt: TGTGCCAGTACTCGGGACTGGTACTCTGGGGCCAACGTCCTGACTTTC

clone_size: -
j_call: TRBJ2-7
d_call: -
v_call: TRBV6-1
cdr3_aa: CASSVTVYLYEQYF
cdr3_nt: TGTGCCAGCAGTGTTACAGTTTATTTGTACGAGCAGTACTTC

clone_size: few
j_call: TRBJ2-3
d_call: -
v_call: TRBV28
cdr3_aa: CATMTVINTDTQYF
cdr3_nt: TGTGCCACTATGACGGTCATTAACACAGATACGCAGTATTTT

clone_size: -
j_call: TRBJ2-3
d_call: -
v_call: TRBV5-4
cdr3_aa: CASSLDLEPTDTQYF
cdr3_nt: TGTGCCAGCAGCTTGGATCTGGAGCCCACAGATACGCAGTATTTT

clone_size: -
j_call: TRBJ1-1
d_call: TRBD1
v_call: TRBV27
cdr3_aa: CASSLGPGTGGWYTEAFF
cdr3_nt: TGTGCCAGCAGTCTCGGTCCCGGGACAGGGGGCTGGTACACTGAAGCTTTCTTT

clone_size: -
j_call: TRBJ1-6
d_call: -
v_call: TRBV4-2
cdr3_aa: CASSQSNSPLHF
cdr3_nt: TGTGCCAGCAGCCAATCGAATTCACCCCTCCACTTT

clone_size: -
j_call: TRBJ1-2
d_call: -
v_call: TRBV7-8
cdr3_aa: CASSLGGRYGYTF
cdr3_nt: TGTGCCAGCAGCTTAGGGGGCAGATATGGCTACACCTTC